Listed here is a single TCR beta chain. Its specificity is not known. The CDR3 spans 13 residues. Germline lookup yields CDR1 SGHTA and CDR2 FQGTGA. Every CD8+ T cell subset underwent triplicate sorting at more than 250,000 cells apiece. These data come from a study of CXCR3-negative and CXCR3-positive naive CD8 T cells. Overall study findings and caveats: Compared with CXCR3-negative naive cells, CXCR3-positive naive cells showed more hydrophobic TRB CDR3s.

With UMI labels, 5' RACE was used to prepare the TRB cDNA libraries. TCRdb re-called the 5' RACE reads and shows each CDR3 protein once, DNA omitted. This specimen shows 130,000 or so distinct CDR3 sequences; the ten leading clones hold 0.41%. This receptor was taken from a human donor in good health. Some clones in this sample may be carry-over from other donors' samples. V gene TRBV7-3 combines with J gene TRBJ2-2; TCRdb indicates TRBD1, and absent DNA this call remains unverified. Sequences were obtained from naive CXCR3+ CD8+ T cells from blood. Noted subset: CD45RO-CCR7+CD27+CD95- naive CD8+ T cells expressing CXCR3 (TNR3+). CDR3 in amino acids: CASSPLLAGELFF. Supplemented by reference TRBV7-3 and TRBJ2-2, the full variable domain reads GAGVSQTPSNKVTEKGKYVELRCDPISGHTALYWYRQSLGQGPEFLIYFQGTGAADDSGLPNDRFFAVRPEGSVSTLKIQRTERGDSAVYLCASSPLLAGELFFGEGSRLTVL.